Below, 26 T cell receptor beta chains from the same sample are listed, as sequenced in a study of blood T cell repertoires in COVID-19. The repertoire was sequenced with immunoSEQ multiplex PCR; TCRdb's copy has only in-frame clones and lacks some. The sample lists roughly 150,000 clones; approximately 88% were seen once. What was sequenced was peripheral blood. Every receptor here comes from a human donor in a cohort sampled during active COVID-19.

The genes are TRBV5-5 and TRBJ2-5; 8 nucleotides agree with TRBD2. V was clipped by 3 bases and J by 3 bases; unmatched bases: 1. Looked up from germline, CDR1 is SGHKS and CDR2 is YYEKEE (reference sequence). This CDR3 comprises 13 residues. In nucleotides, the CDR3 is TGTGCCAGCAGCTCGGGACTAGAAGAGACCCAGTACTTC. Its translation is CASSSGLEETQYF.

The chain links TRBV6-6 to TRBJ2-7, with a weak D call TRBD2 (7 bases). V was shortened by 6 bases and J by 1 base, with 16 bases between the two germline ends. There are 15 residues in the CDR3. Germline loops: CDR1 MNHNY, CDR2 SVGAGI (reference sequence). CDR3 bases: TGTGCCAGCAGGACCGAGGGGGGGAGGTCCTACGAGCAGTACTTC. Its translation is CASRTEGGRSYEQYF.

This clone has just one count. The CDR3 reads CASTTGGGSLNYGYTF. In nucleotides, the CDR3 is TGTGCCAGCACTACGGGGGGAGGCTCCCTTAACTATGGCTACACCTTC. V gene TRBV7-2 combines with J gene TRBJ1-2; D may be TRBD1 (5 bases). The CDR3 consists of 16 residues. V shed 7 bases and J shed 1 base, with 19 bases lying between them. CDR1 and CDR2 from the germline V gene are SGHTA and FQGNSA.

Of note for this clone: In the same sample, other DNA sequences code for this CDR3. The chain is built from TRBV18 and TRBJ2-5; 8 nucleotides line up with TRBD1. The junction had 5 bases not matched to a gene; V was cut back by 3 bases and J by 5 bases. CDR3 size: 14 residues. From germline, CDR1 is KGHSH and CDR2 LQKENI. The CDR3 sequence is CASSPRQGAETQYF. In DNA form, the CDR3 reads TGTGCCAGCTCACCCCGGCAGGGGGCTGAGACCCAGTACTTC.

This clone showed up just a few times. The chain couples TRBV9 to TRBJ2-2, with 11 bases aligning to TRBD1. This CDR3 has 15 amino acids. The germline V gene encodes CDR1 SGDLS and CDR2 YYNGEE. Trimming at V came to 4 bases and at J to 5 bases, leaving 4 bases not matched to a gene. CDR3: CASSWGQGDTGELFF. CDR3 nucleotides: TGTGCCAGCAGCTGGGGACAGGGGGATACCGGGGAGCTGTTTTTT.

V usage is TRBV18 and J usage is TRBJ2-5; D perhaps matches TRBD1 (5 bases). The CDR3 extends over 14 amino acids. Deletions cut 4 bases from V and 5 bases from J, with 14 bases between. Looked up from germline, CDR1 is KGHSH and CDR2 is LQKENI. The CDR3 region is CASSQGARLETQYF. As DNA, the CDR3 is TGTGCCAGCTCACAAGGGGCCAGACTGGAGACCCAGTACTTC.

CDR3 nucleotide sequence: TGTGCCAGCAGCCGACAGGGTACCGATGAGCAGTTCTTC. This sequence encodes CASSRQGTDEQFF. The gene calls are TRBV11-3 and TRBJ2-1, with TRBD1 matching 7 bases. Germline CDR1 and CDR2: SGHNT and YENEEA. The CDR3 extends over 13 amino acids. The ends lost 5 bases at V and 8 bases at J; junction bases unmatched: 6.

This chain joins TRBV6-5 and TRBJ1-1; D gene uncertain. The CDR3 runs 13 residues. V dropped 5 bases and J dropped 7 bases, with 14 bases sitting between them. CDR1 and CDR2 (germline): MNHEY, SVGAGI. The CDR3 region has the DNA TGTGCCAGCAGTCACCTAGGTTCGGGTGAAGCTTTCTTT. Encoded protein: CASSHLGSGEAFF.

In DNA, the CDR3 is TGTGCCAGCAGCTTGGTGGAAGTCAGGGGGCGGCGTGGCTACACCTTC. Amino acid sequence: CASSLVEVRGRRGYTF. V is TRBV5-4 and J is TRBJ1-2; TRBD1 matches at 8 bases. The CDR3 covers 16 residues. Germline V gene sequence: CDR1 SGHNT, CDR2 YYREEE (reference sequence). V was pared by 0 bases and J by 7 bases, with 11 bases of the junction left unmatched.

This clone turned up a few times. The V and J genes are TRBV4-1 and TRBJ2-3, with TRBD2 matching 10 bases. This CDR3 contains 16 residues. Trimming took 3 bases from V and 1 from J; bases not matched to a gene: 4. The germline CDR1 and CDR2 sequences are MGHRA and YSYEKL. In DNA form, the CDR3 reads TGCGCCAGCAGCCAGTGGACTAGCGGAGGCACAGATACGCAGTATTTT. This encodes CASSQWTSGGTDTQYF.

The chain links TRBV4-1 to TRBJ2-2; maybe TRBD1 (5 bases). V lost 8 bases and J lost 4, with 17 bases in between. This CDR3 region has 15 residues. Germline CDR1 reads MGHRA; CDR2 reads YSYEKL. The CDR3 reads CASGQGALGTGELFF. As DNA, the CDR3 is TGCGCCAGCGGACAAGGAGCCCTAGGCACCGGGGAGCTGTTTTTT.

J is TRBJ2-7 and V is TRBV7-2, with a possible D match to TRBD1 (5 bases). The CDR3 totals 15 residues. The V end lost 5 bases, the J end lost 0 bases, and 14 bases lay between the germline ends. Germline V gene data show CDR1 as SGHTA and CDR2 as FQGNSA. The CDR3 DNA reads TGTGCCAGCAGCCCGCCAGGGTCGGGCTCCTACGAGCAGTACTTC. Protein: CASSPPGSGSYEQYF. Complete variable domain (other parts from reference TRBV7-2 and TRBJ2-7): GAGVSQSPSNKVTEKGKDVELRCDPISGHTALYWYRQSLGQGLEFLIYFQGNSAPDKSGLPSDRFSAERTGGSVSTLTIQRTQQEDSAVYLCASSPPGSGSYEQYFGPGTRLTVT.

This clone occurred once. V and J are TRBV10-3 and TRBJ2-7; TRBD1 might be the D (6 bases). Trimming left V 2 bases short and J 3 bases short, with 11 bases between. CDR3 length: 14 amino acids. Per germline, CDR1 ENHRY and CDR2 SYGVKD. The CDR3 nucleotides read TGTGCCATCAGTGAGCGGACAGACAACTACGAGCAGTACTTC. Its protein is CAISERTDNYEQYF.

The V call is TRBV7-3, the J call TRBJ2-5; TRBD1 matches 7 bases. Germline CDR1 is SGHTA and CDR2 is FQGTGA. After removal of 5 bases from V and 5 bases from J, the junction contained 5 bases not matched to a gene. This CDR3 has 13 amino acids. The CDR3 region is CASSPRQGETQYF. The CDR3 DNA reads as TGTGCCAGCAGCCCTCGACAGGGTGAGACCCAGTACTTC.

V gene TRBV11-3 combines with J gene TRBJ2-5; 10 nucleotides agree with TRBD2. The germline V gene has CDR1 SGHNT and CDR2 YENEEA. With V trimmed by 5 bases and J by 2 bases, 8 bases remained unmatched. This CDR3 contains 16 residues. The CDR3 region has the DNA TGTGCCAGCAGCCCGGGAGCGGGGGGGAATCAAGAGACCCAGTACTTC. The encoded protein is CASSPGAGGNQETQYF.

The chain joins TRBV7-8 to TRBJ2-7; 8 nucleotides match TRBD1. This CDR3 comprises 14 residues. V dropped 1 base and J dropped 10; count of bases not matched to a gene: 9. CDR1 is SGHVS and CDR2 is FQNEAQ in the germline V gene. The CDR3 DNA is TGTGCCAGCAGCTTAGGGCGGGGACAGGCGAGTCAGTACTTC. This gives the protein CASSLGRGQASQYF. Full variable domain (rest looked up from reference TRBV7-8 and TRBJ2-7): GAGVSQSPRYKVAKRGQDVALRCDPISGHVSLFWYQQALGQGPEFLTYFQNEAQLDKSGLPSDRFFAERPEGSVSTLKIQRTQQEDSAVYLCASSLGRGQASQYFGPGTRLTVT.

V usage is TRBV7-9 and J usage is TRBJ2-1; 13 bases are a match to TRBD2. This CDR3 contains 18 residues. The trim removed 2 bases at V and 7 bases at J, leaving 11 bases unmatched. Germline V gene lookup returns CDR1 SEHNR and CDR2 FQNEAQ (reference sequence). CDR3 nucleotide sequence: TGTGCCAGCAGCTTACCCCCCCGACTAGCGGGGGGAGAGAATGAGCAGTTCTTC. Amino acids: CASSLPPRLAGGENEQFF.

This clone is a singleton in its sample. The rearrangement joins TRBV6-5 to TRBJ1-5; D possibly corresponds to TRBD1 (6 bases). The germline gives CDR1 MNHEY, CDR2 SVGAGI. Trimming took 3 bases from V and 4 from J, leaving 7 bases between them. The CDR3 totals 13 residues. CDR3 in amino acids: CASSYRGNQPQHF. The CDR3 region has the DNA TGTGCCAGCAGTTATAGGGGGAATCAGCCCCAGCATTTT.

This clone was observed a single time. The chain employs TRBV19 and TRBJ2-5, with no clear D. The CDR3 is made up of 13 amino acids. The V gene's germline CDR1 is LNHDA and CDR2 SQIVND (reference sequence). Trimming shortened V by 6 bases and J by 0 bases, and 8 bases separated the two germline ends. In DNA form, the CDR3 reads TGTGCCAGTAGCGAGGTAGACCAAGAGACCCAGTACTTC. Translating gives CASSEVDQETQYF.

The chain links TRBV7-9 to TRBJ2-2; 12 positions match TRBD1. Germline values: CDR1 SEHNR, CDR2 FQNEAQ (reference sequence). With 11 bases clipped from V and 6 bases from J, the junction kept 7 bases outside the gene matches. This CDR3 comprises 14 residues. This chain's CDR3 is CAGGQGAISGELFF. The CDR3 region has the DNA TGTGCCGGGGGACAGGGGGCGATATCCGGGGAGCTGTTTTTT.

The rearrangement uses TRBV7-9 and TRBJ1-4; 9 bases align to TRBD1. The CDR3 spans 14 residues. Per germline, CDR1 SEHNR and CDR2 FQNEAQ (reference sequence). The V segment lost 5 bases and the J segment 7 bases; nucleotides outside the gene matches: 5. DNA for the CDR3: TGTGCCAGCAGCCCACGACAGGGGGGTGAAAAACTGTTTTTT. Its translation is CASSPRQGGEKLFF. Full variable domain (missing parts from reference TRBV7-9 and TRBJ1-4): DTGVSQNPRHKITKRGQNVTFRCDPISEHNRLYWYRQTLGQGPEFLTYFQNEAQLEKSRLLSDRFSAERPKGSFSTLEIQRTEQGDSAMYLCASSPRQGGEKLFFGSGTQLSVL.

The chain has TRBV4-3 and TRBJ2-1, with 9 nucleotides matching TRBD2. The CDR3 runs 16 residues. V lost 3 bases to trimming and J lost 0 bases; unmatched junction nucleotides: 3. In germline, CDR1 is LGHNA, CDR2 YSLEER. The CDR3 loop is CASSQRSGGSYNEQFF. CDR3 bases: TGCGCCAGCAGCCAGCGTAGCGGGGGCTCCTACAATGAGCAGTTCTTC.

The chain links TRBV7-8 to TRBJ2-3; D is unclear. The germline V gene has CDR1 SGHVS and CDR2 FQNEAQ. CDR3 length: 15 residues. Trimming left V 7 bases short and J 2 bases short, with 16 bases between. The CDR3 DNA is TGTGCCAGCACCCTTCGTCCGGGTTACACAGATACGCAGTATTTT. It encodes CASTLRPGYTDTQYF.

The chain couples TRBV27 to TRBJ2-1; 8 nucleotides line up with TRBD2. CDR3 length: 15 amino acids. Looked up from germline, CDR1 is MNHEY and CDR2 is SMNVEV (reference sequence). With V trimmed by 10 bases and J by 5 bases, 13 bases remained unmatched. The CDR3 DNA is TGTGCCACCTCGCCGGGGGGGACTATCAACAATGAGCAGTTCTTC. Protein sequence: CATSPGGTINNEQFF.

The chain combines TRBV6-5 with TRBJ1-1; tentative D call: TRBD1 (5 bases). Germline V gene data show CDR1 as MNHEY and CDR2 as SVGAGI. This CDR3 contains 13 residues. The V end lost 6 bases, the J end lost 1 base, and 9 bases lay between the germline ends. In DNA, the CDR3 is TGTGCCAGCAGCACCACAGGGAACACTGAAGCTTTCTTT. Translation gives CASSTTGNTEAFF.

The gene calls are TRBV19 and TRBJ2-3; TRBD2 might be the D (6 bases). Trimming stripped 5 bases from V and 4 bases from J, with 16 bases between. The CDR3 length is 15 residues. Germline CDR1 is LNHDA and CDR2 is SQIVND (reference sequence). The CDR3 spells CASSPLGWEADTQYF. The CDR3 DNA follows: TGTGCCAGTAGTCCCCTCGGGTGGGAGGCAGATACGCAGTATTTT.